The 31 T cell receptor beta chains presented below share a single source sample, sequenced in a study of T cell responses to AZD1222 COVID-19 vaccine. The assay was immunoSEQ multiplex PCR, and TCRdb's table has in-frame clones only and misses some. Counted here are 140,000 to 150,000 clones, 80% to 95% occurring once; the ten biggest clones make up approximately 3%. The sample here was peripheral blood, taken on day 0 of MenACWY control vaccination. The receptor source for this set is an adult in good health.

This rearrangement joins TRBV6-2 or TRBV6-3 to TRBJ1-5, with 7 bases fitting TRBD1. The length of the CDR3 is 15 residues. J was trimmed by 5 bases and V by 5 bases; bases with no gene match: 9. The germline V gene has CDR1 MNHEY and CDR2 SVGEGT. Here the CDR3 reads CASSDRQGVYQPQHF. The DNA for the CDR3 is TGTGCCAGCAGTGACAGACAGGGTGTTTATCAGCCCCAGCATTTT.

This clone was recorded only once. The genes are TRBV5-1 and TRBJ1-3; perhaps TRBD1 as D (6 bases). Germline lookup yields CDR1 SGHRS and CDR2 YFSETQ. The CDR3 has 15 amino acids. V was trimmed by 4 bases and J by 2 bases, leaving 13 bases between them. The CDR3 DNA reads TGCGCCAGCAGCCGCGGACAGCCAGCTGGAAACACCATATATTTT. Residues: CASSRGQPAGNTIYF.

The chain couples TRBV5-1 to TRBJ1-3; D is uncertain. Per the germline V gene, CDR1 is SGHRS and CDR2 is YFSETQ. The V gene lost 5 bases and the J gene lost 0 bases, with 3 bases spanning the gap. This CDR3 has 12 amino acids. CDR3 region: CASRSSGNTIYF. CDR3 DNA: TGCGCCAGCAGGTCCTCTGGAAACACCATATATTTT.

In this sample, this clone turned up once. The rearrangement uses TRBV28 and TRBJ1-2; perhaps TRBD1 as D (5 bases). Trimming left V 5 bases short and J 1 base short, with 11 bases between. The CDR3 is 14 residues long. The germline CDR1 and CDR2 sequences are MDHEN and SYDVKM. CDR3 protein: CASSPGRGNYGYTF. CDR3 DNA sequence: TGTGCCAGCAGTCCCGGGAGGGGTAACTATGGCTACACCTTC.

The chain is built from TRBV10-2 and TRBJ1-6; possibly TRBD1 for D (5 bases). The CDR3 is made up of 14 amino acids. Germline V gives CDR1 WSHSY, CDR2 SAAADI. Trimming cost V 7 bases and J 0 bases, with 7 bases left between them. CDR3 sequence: CASTGSSYNSPLHF. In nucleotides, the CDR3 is TGCGCCAGCACAGGGAGCTCCTATAATTCACCCCTCCACTTT.

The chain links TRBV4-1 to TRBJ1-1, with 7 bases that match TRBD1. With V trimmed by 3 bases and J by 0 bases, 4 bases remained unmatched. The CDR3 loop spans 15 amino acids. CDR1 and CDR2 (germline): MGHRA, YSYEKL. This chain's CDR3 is CASSQAGGLNTEAFF. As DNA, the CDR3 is TGCGCCAGCAGCCAGGCAGGGGGATTGAACACTGAAGCTTTCTTT.

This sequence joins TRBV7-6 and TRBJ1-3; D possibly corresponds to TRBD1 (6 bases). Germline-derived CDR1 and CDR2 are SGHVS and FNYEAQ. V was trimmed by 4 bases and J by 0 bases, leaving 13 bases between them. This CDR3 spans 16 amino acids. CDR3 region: CASSYAGANSGNTIYF. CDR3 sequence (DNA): TGTGCCAGCAGCTACGCAGGGGCGAACTCTGGAAACACCATATATTTT.

CDR3 coding DNA: TGCGCCAGCAGCTTGACTAATCTTGGCACAGATACGCAGTATTTT. Residues: CASSLTNLGTDTQYF. The chain couples TRBV5-1 to TRBJ2-3; the D is unclear. Germline V gene sequence: CDR1 SGHRS, CDR2 YFSETQ. V dropped 1 base and J dropped 1 base, with 10 bases sitting between them. The CDR3 is made up of 15 amino acids.

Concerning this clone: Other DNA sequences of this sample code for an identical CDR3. The chain's CDR3 is CASSVEISGANVLTF. CDR3 in DNA: TGTGCCAGCAGCGTAGAAATCTCTGGGGCCAACGTCCTGACTTTC. The chain combines TRBV9 with TRBJ2-6; the D is unclear. V lost 0 bases to trimming and J lost 0 bases, with 4 bases between them. This CDR3 has 15 amino acids. From germline, CDR1 is SGDLS and CDR2 YYNGEE.

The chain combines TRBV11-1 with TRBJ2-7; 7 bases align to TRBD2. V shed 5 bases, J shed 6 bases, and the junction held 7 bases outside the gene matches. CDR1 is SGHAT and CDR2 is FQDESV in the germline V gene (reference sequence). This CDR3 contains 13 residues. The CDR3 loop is CASSAAGSAEQYF. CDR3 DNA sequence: TGTGCCAGCAGCGCAGCGGGGTCCGCCGAGCAGTACTTC.

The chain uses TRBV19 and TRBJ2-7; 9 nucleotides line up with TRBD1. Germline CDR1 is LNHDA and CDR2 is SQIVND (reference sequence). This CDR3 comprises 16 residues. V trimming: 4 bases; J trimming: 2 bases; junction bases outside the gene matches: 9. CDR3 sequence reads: CASSTSGTGITYEQYF. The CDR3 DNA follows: TGTGCCAGTAGTACCTCCGGGACAGGGATTACCTACGAGCAGTACTTC.

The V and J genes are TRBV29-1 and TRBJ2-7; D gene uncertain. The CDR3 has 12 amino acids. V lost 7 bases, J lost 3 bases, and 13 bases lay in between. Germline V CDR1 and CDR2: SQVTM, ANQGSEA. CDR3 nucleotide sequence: TGCAGCGCCGTTGGAAAATACTACGAGCAGTACTTC. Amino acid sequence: CSAVGKYYEQYF.

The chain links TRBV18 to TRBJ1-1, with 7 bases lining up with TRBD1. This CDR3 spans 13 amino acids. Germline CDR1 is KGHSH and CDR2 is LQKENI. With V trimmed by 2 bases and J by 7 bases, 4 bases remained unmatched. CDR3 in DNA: TGTGCCAGCTCACCAGCGGGACAGAGTGAAGCTTTCTTT. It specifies CASSPAGQSEAFF.

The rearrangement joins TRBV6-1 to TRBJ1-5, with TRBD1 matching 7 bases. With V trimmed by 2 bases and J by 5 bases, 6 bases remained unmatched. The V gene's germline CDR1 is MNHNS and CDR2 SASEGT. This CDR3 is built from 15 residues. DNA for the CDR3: TGTGCCAGCAGTGAAAGGTGGACAGGTCATCAGCCCCAGCATTTT. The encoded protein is CASSERWTGHQPQHF.

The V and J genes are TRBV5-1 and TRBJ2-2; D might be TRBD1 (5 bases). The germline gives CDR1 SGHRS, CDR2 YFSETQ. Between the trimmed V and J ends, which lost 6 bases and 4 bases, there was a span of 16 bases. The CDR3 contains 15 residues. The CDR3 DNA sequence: TGCGCCAGCACGGCGACACTGGGGCGCACCGGGGAGCTGTTTTTT. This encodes CASTATLGRTGELFF.

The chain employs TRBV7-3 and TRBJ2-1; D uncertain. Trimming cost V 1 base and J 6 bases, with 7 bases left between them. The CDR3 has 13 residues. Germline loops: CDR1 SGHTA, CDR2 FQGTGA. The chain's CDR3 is CASSLNSVNEQFF. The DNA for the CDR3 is TGTGCCAGCAGCTTAAATTCGGTCAATGAGCAGTTCTTC.

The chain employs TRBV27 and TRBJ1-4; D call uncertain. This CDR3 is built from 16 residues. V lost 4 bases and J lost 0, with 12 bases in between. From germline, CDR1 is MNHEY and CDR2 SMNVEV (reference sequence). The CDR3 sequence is CASSSTLTTTNEKLFF. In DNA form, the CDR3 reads TGTGCCAGCAGTTCCACTCTCACAACAACTAATGAAAAACTGTTTTTT.

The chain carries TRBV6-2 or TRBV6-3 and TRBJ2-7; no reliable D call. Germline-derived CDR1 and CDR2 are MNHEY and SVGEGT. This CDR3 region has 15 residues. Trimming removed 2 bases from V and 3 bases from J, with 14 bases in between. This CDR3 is CASSYGFLNGYEQYF. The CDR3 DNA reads TGTGCCAGCAGTTACGGGTTTTTGAACGGCTACGAGCAGTACTTC.

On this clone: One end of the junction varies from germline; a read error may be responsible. CDR3 in DNA: TGCGCCAGCAGCCAAGATCTACAGGGCCTCTCCTTC. It codes for CASSQDLQGLSF. V usage is TRBV4-1 and J usage is TRBJ1-2, with TRBD1 as a possible D gene (6 bases). CDR1 and CDR2 from the germline V gene are MGHRA and YSYEKL. The CDR3 covers 12 residues.

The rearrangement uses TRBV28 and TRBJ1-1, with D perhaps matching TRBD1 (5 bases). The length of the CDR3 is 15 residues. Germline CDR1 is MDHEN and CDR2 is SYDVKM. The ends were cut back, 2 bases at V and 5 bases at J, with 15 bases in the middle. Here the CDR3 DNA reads TGTGCCAGCAGTTTAAGCTCCCTGGGGGGGACTGAAGCTTTCTTT. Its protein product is CASSLSSLGGTEAFF. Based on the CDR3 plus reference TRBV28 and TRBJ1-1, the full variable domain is DVKVTQSSRYLVKRTGEKVFLECVQDMDHENMFWYRQDPGLGLRLIYFSYDVKMKEKGDIPEGYSVSREKKERFSLILESASTNQTSMYLCASSLSSLGGTEAFFGQGTRLTVV.

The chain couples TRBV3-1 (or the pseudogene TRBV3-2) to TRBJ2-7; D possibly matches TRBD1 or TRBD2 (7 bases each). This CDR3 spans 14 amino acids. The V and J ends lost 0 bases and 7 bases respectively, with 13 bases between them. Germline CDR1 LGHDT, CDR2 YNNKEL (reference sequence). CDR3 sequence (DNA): TGTGCCAGCAGCCAAGAGCAGGGGGGGAAGGAGCAGTACTTC. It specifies CASSQEQGGKEQYF.

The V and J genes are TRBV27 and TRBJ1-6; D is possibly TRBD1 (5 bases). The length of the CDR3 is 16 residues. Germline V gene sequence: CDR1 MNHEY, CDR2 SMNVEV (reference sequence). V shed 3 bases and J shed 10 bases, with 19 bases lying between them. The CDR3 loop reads CASSFLGEGIGSPLHF. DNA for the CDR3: TGTGCCAGCAGTTTCCTAGGAGAGGGGATAGGATCACCCCTCCACTTT.

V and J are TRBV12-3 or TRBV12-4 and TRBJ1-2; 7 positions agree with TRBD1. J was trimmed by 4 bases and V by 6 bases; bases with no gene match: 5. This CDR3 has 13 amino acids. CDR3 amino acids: CASRPGQAYGYTF. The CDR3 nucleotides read TGTGCCAGCAGACCTGGACAGGCCTATGGCTACACCTTC.

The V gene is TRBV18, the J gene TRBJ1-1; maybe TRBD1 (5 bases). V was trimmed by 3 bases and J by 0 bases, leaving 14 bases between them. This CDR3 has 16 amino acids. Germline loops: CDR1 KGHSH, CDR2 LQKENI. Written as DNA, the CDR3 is TGTGCCAGCTCACCGGTGCAGGGCCGGATGAACACTGAAGCTTTCTTT. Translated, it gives CASSPVQGRMNTEAFF.

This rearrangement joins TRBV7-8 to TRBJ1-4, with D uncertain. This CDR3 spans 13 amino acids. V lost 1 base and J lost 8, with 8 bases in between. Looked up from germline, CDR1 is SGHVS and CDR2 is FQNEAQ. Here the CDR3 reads CASSLDRREKLFF. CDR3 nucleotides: TGTGCCAGCAGCTTAGACCGACGGGAAAAACTGTTTTTT.

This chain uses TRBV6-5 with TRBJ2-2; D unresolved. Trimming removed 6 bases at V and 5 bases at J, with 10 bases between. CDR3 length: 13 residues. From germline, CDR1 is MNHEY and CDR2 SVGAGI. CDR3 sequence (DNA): TGTGCCAGCAGGCCTAGGGCGACCGGGGAGCTGTTTTTT. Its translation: CASRPRATGELFF.

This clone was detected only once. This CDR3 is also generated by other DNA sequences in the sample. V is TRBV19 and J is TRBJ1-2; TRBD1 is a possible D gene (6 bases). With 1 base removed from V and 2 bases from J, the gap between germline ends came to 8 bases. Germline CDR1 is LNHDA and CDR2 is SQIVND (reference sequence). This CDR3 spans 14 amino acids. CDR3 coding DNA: TGTGCCAGTAGTATAGGAACAGGGAACTATGGCTACACCTTC. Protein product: CASSIGTGNYGYTF.

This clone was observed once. The chain's CDR3 is CASSRQDRGLNTDTQYF. The CDR3, as DNA: TGTGCCAGTAGCCGTCAGGACAGGGGCTTGAACACAGATACGCAGTATTTT. The chain carries TRBV19 and TRBJ2-3, with 9 positions matching TRBD1. CDR1 is LNHDA, CDR2 SQIVND, per germline (reference sequence). V trimming: 6 bases; J trimming: 2 bases; junction bases outside the gene matches: 12. The CDR3 covers 17 residues.

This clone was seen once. The chain's CDR3 is CASSSQRGGGYTF. In DNA form, the CDR3 reads TGTGCCAGCAGCTCCCAAAGGGGCGGCGGCTACACCTTC. V gene TRBV7-3 combines with J gene TRBJ1-2; a weak D match, TRBD1 (5 bases). CDR1 SGHTA and CDR2 FQGTGA come from the germline V gene. The length of the CDR3 is 13 residues. V lost 4 bases to trimming and J lost 8 bases, with 14 bases between them.

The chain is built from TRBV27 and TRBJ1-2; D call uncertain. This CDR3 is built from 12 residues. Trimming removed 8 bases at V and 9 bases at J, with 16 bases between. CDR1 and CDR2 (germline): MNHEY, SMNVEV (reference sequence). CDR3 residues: CASPPGGQSYTF. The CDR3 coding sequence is TGTGCCAGCCCCCCCGGAGGGCAGAGCTACACCTTC.

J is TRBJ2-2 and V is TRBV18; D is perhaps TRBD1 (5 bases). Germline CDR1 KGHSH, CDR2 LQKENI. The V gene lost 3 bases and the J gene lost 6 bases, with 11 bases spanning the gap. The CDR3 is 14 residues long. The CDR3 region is CASSPPTEAGELFF. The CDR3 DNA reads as TGTGCCAGCTCACCCCCGACAGAGGCCGGGGAGCTGTTTTTT.